This entry lists 11 T cell receptor beta chains sequenced from one sample in a study of shared clonotypes between healthy human individuals. Here immunoSEQ multiplex PCR was the method, and the copy in TCRdb shows in-frame clones only, minus some. The table records approximately 530,000 clones, about 96% of them present only once. The sample was naive CD4+ T cells sorted from blood. Indicated subset: CD45RA+ positively selected. These receptors were obtained from a woman aged 30 to 39 in good health.

The V and J genes are TRBV28 and TRBJ2-1, with D possibly matching TRBD2 (5 bases). Trimming removed 7 bases at V and 2 bases at J, with 9 bases between. The germline V gene has CDR1 MDHEN and CDR2 SYDVKM. The CDR3 is 13 amino acids. CDR3 bases: TGTGCCAGCAACCCCGGGGCCTACAATGAGCAGTTCTTC. Protein product: CASNPGAYNEQFF.

V is TRBV5-8 and J is TRBJ1-2, with TRBD1 as a possible D gene (5 bases). Trimming removed 2 bases at V and 4 bases at J, with 12 bases between. This CDR3 is built from 14 residues. Germline CDR1 SGHTS, CDR2 YDEGEE. The chain's CDR3 is CASSFGGNIYGYTF. The CDR3 bases are TGTGCCAGCAGCTTCGGGGGAAACATCTATGGCTACACCTTC.

The chain employs TRBV18 and TRBJ2-7, with 7 bases fitting TRBD1. The CDR3 has 15 amino acids. V was pared by 2 bases and J by 0 bases, with 4 bases of the junction left unmatched. Germline lookup yields CDR1 KGHSH and CDR2 LQKENI. The CDR3 DNA reads TGTGCCAGCTCACCAACAGGGGCGAGCTCCTACGAGCAGTACTTC. Translation: CASSPTGASSYEQYF.

The chain has TRBV27 and TRBJ1-1, with unresolved D. CDR1 is MNHEY and CDR2 is SMNVEV in the germline V gene (reference sequence). V lost 2 bases and J lost 1, with 8 bases in between. The CDR3 has 14 amino acids. CDR3 loop: CASSLVRQNTEAFF. CDR3 in DNA: TGTGCCAGCAGTTTAGTGAGACAGAACACTGAAGCTTTCTTT.

The gene calls are TRBV19 and TRBJ1-5; no reliable D call. Germline lookup yields CDR1 LNHDA and CDR2 SQIVND (reference sequence). V was shortened by 4 bases and J by 3 bases, with 7 bases between the two germline ends. The CDR3 consists of 13 residues. Here the CDR3 DNA reads TGTGCCAGTAGTACTGCCCCCAATCAGCCCCAGCATTTT. It codes for CASSTAPNQPQHF.

This chain links TRBV19 with TRBJ2-3; 10 bases are shared with TRBD1. V was pared by 4 bases and J by 7 bases, with 14 bases of the junction left unmatched. The CDR3 sequence is 17 residues long. The germline gives CDR1 LNHDA, CDR2 SQIVND (reference sequence). CDR3 nucleotides: TGTGCCAGTAGTACGGGGACCGGGACAGGGGCTTTTTATACGCAGTATTTT. This codes for CASSTGTGTGAFYTQYF.

The table lists this clone with a count of one. V usage is TRBV18 and J usage is TRBJ2-7, with TRBD1 matching over 9 bases. This CDR3 is built from 14 residues. Trimming at V came to 5 bases and at J to 6 bases, leaving 8 bases not matched to a gene. Germline V CDR1 and CDR2: KGHSH, LQKENI. The chain's CDR3 is CASSSRTGVGEQYF. The DNA for the CDR3 is TGTGCCAGCTCATCCCGGACAGGGGTAGGCGAGCAGTACTTC.

This clone was recorded once. J is TRBJ2-7 and V is TRBV5-1; 9 bases map to TRBD1. J gave up 5 bases and V 4 bases, and 7 bases lay outside the gene matches. Germline loops: CDR1 SGHRS, CDR2 YFSETQ. The CDR3 length is 14 residues. CDR3 residues: CASSLDRGLNEQYF. The DNA for the CDR3 is TGCGCCAGCAGCCTGGACAGGGGATTGAACGAGCAGTACTTC.

This chain uses TRBV18 with TRBJ1-1; 9 bases align to TRBD1. Trimming removed 2 bases from V and 0 bases from J; junction bases left unmatched: 7. CDR3 length: 17 residues. The germline V gene has CDR1 KGHSH and CDR2 LQKENI. In DNA, the CDR3 is TGTGCCAGCTCACCAAGGAGTGGACAGGGGCTGAACACTGAAGCTTTCTTT. Translation: CASSPRSGQGLNTEAFF.

The J gene is TRBJ2-7, the V gene TRBV7-2; 7 positions agree with TRBD1. The CDR3 spans 13 residues. The trim removed 4 bases at V and 6 bases at J, leaving 6 bases unmatched. The germline CDR1 and CDR2 sequences are SGHTA and FQGNSA. Here the CDR3 reads CASSSGQSSEQYF. The CDR3, as DNA: TGTGCCAGCAGCTCGGGACAGTCTTCCGAGCAGTACTTC.

V gene TRBV11-3 combines with J gene TRBJ2-4, with 10 bases fitting TRBD2. The germline V gene encodes CDR1 SGHNT and CDR2 YENEEA. The CDR3 has 18 amino acids. V trimming: 2 bases; J trimming: 7 bases; junction bases outside the gene matches: 14. The CDR3 DNA is TGTGCCAGCAGCTTACCGAGGGCTAGCGGGAGTACGATGAACATTCAGTACTTC. Protein product: CASSLPRASGSTMNIQYF.